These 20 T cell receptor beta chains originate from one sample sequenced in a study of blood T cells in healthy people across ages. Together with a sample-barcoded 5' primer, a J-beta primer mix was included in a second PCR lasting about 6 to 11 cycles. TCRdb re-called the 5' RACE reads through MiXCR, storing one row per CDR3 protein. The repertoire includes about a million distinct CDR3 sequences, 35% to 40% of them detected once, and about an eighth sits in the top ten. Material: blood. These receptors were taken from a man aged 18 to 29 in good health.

CDR3 residues: CASSVAGGTTNEKLFF. CDR3 DNA: TGTGCCAGCAGCGTAGCAGGGGGCACAACTAATGAAAAACTGTTTTTT. The chain employs TRBV9 and TRBJ1-4, with 8 bases that match TRBD1. There are 16 residues in the CDR3. Losses at the gene ends were 0 bases for V and 0 bases for J; bases not matched to a gene: 1. CDR1 is SGDLS, CDR2 YYNGEE, per germline.

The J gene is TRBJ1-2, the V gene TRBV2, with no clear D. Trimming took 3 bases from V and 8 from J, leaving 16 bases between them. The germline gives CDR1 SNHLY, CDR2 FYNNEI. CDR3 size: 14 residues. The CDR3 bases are TGTGCCAGCAGTGACCCCCGTATGGCCGGAGGCTACACCTTC. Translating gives CASSDPRMAGGYTF.

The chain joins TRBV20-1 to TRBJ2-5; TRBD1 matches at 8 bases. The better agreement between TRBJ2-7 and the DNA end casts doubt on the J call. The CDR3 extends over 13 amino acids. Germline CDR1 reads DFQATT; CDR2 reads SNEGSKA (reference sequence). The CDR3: CSARRTGTREQYF. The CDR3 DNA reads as TGCAGTGCCCGCCGGACAGGGACGCGCGAGCAGTACTTC.

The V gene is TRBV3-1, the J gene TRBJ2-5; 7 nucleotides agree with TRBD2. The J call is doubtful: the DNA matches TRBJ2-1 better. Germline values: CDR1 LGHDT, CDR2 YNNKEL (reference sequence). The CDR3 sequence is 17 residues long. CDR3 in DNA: TGTGCCAGCAGCACTCTGACCGGGACTACCAGAAAAGAGACCCAGTTCTTC. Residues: CASSTLTGTTRKETQFF.

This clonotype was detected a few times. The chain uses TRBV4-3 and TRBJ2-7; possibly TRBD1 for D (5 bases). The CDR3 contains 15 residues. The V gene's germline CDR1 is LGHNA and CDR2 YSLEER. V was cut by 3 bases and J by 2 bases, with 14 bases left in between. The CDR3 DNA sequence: TGCGCCAGCAGCCAGGACACCTCTCCTGCCTACGAGCAGTACTTC. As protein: CASSQDTSPAYEQYF.

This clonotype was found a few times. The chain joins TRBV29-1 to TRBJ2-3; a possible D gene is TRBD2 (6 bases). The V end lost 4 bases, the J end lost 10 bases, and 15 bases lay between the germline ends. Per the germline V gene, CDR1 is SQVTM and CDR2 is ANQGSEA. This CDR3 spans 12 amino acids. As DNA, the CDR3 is TGCAGCGTTGCACCTGATCCGGGAGCGCAGTATTTT. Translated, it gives CSVAPDPGAQYF.

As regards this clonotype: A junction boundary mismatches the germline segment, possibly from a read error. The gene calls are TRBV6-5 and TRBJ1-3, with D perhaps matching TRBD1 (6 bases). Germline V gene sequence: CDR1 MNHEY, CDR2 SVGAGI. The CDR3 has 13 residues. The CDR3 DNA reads TGTGCCAGCGGGGGGCGAACTGGAAGCACCATATATTTT. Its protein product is CASGGRTGSTIYF.

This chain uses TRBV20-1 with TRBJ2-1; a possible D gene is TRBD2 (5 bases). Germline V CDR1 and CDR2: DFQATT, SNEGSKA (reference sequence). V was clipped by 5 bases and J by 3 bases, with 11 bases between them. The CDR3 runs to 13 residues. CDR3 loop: CSAPRTGYNEQFF. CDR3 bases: TGCAGTGCTCCACGGACTGGCTACAATGAGCAGTTCTTC.

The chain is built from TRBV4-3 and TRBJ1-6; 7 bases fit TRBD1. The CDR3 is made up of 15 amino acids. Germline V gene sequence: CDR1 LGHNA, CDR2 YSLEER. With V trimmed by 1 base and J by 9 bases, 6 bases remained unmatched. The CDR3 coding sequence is TGCGCCAGCAGCCAAGCCCGGGGGGACAGTTCACCCCTCCACTTT. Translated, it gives CASSQARGDSSPLHF.

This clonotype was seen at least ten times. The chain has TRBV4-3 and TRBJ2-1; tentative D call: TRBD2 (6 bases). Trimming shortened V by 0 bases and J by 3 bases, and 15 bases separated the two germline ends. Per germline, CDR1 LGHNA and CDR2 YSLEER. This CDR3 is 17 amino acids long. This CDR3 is CASSQDFGGEGYNEQFF. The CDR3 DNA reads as TGCGCCAGCAGCCAAGATTTTGGCGGGGAAGGCTACAATGAGCAGTTCTTC.

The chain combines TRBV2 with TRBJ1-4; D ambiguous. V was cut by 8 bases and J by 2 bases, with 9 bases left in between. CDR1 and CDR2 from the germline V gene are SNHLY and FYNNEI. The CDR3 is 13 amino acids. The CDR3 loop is CASLGRTNEKLFF. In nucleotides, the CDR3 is TGTGCCAGCCTGGGCAGGACTAATGAAAAACTGTTTTTT.

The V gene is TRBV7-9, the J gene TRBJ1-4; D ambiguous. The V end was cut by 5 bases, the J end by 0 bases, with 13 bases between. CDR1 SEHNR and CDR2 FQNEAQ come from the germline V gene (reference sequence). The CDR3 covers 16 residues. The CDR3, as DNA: TGTGCCAGCAGCCAGACGGTAATTGCAACTAATGAAAAACTGTTTTTT. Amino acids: CASSQTVIATNEKLFF.

CDR3 amino acids: CASSPNRGRAETQYF. The CDR3 coding sequence is TGTGCCAGCAGCCCTAACAGGGGGCGCGCGGAGACCCAGTACTTC. The chain joins TRBV6-5 to TRBJ2-5; TRBD1 matches at 9 bases. V was pared by 6 bases and J by 5 bases, with 10 bases of the junction left unmatched. This CDR3 has 15 residues. Germline V gene data show CDR1 as MNHEY and CDR2 as SVGAGI.

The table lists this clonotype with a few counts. The CDR3, as DNA: TGCGCCAGCAGCCAAGGCCTGACGAACACCGGGGAGCTGTTTTTT. Residues: CASSQGLTNTGELFF. The rearrangement links TRBV4-3 to TRBJ2-2, with unresolved D. Between the trimmed V and J ends, which lost 1 base and 0 bases, there was a span of 6 bases. This CDR3 spans 15 amino acids. The germline V gene has CDR1 LGHNA and CDR2 YSLEER.

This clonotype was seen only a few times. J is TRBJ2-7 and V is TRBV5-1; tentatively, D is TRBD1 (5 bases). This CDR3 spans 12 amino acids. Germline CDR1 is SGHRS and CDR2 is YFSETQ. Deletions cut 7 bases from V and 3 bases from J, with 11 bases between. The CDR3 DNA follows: TGCGCCAGCGGAGAAGGGGACTACGAGCAGTACTTC. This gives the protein CASGEGDYEQYF. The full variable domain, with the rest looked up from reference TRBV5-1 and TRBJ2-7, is KAGVTQTPRYLIKTRGQQVTLSCSPISGHRSVSWYQQTPGQGLQFLFEYFSETQRNKGNFPGRFSGRQFSNSRSEMNVSTLELGDSALYLCASGEGDYEQYFGPGTRLTVT.

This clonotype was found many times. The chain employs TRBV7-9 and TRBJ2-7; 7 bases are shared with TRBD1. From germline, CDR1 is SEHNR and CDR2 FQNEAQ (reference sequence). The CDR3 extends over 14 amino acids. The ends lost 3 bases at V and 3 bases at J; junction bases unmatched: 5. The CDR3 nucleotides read TGTGCCAGCAGCTTGAGGACAGGCGTCTACGAGCAGTACTTC. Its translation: CASSLRTGVYEQYF.

The CDR3 DNA reads TGCAGTGCTAGGGGATACTACAGGGGAATGAACACTGAAGCTTTCTTT. Translated, it gives CSARGYYRGMNTEAFF. The chain employs TRBV20-1 and TRBJ1-1, with 7 bases identical to TRBD1. Germline-derived CDR1 and CDR2 are DFQATT and SNEGSKA (reference sequence). J lost 0 bases, V lost 3 bases, and 10 bases had no gene match. There are 16 residues in the CDR3.

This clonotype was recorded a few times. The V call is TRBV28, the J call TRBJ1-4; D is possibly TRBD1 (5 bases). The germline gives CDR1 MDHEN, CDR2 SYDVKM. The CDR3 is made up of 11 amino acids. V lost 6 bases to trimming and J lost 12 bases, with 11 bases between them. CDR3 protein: CASSRERELFF. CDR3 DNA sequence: TGTGCCAGCAGCAGGGAAAGGGAACTGTTTTTT.

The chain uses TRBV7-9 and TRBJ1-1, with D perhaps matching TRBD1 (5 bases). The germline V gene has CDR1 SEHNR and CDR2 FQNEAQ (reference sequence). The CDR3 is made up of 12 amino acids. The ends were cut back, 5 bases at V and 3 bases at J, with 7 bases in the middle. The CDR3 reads CASSVRDTEAFF. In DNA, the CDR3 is TGTGCCAGCAGCGTCAGGGACACTGAAGCTTTCTTT.

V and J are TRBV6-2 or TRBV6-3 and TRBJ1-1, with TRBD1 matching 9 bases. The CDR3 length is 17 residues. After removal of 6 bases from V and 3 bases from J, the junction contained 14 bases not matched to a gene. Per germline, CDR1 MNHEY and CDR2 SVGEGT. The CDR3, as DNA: TGTGCCAGCAGCTCCTATACCGGGACAGGGAGGGACACTGAAGCTTTCTTT. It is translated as CASSSYTGTGRDTEAFF.